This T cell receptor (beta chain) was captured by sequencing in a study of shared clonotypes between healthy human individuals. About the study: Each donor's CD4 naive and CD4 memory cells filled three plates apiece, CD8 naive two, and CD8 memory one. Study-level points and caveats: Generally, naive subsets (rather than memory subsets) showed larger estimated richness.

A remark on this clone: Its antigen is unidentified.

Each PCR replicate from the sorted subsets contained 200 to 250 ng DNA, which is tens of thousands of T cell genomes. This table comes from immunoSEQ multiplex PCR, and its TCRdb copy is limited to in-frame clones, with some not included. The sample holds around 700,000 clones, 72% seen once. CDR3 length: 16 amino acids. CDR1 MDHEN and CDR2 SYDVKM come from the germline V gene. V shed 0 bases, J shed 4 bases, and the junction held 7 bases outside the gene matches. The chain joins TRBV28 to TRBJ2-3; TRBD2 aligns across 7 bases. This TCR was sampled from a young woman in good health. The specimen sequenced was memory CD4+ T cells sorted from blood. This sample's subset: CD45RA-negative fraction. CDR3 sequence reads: CASSLWAGVPSDTQYF. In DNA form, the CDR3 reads TGTGCCAGCAGTTTATGGGCGGGAGTACCCTCAGATACGCAGTATTTT.